The 30 T cell receptor beta chains below come from one sample, sequenced in a study of T cells expressing NK-cell markers (dated by TCRdb to about 2020). Library generation was performed with 5' RACE. The listed sequencing device is Illumina HiSeq 2000. TCRdb reprocessed the public reads and reports one entry per CDR3 protein sequence, without DNA. The table held for this sample gives roughly 160,000 distinct CDR3 sequences. Of the sample, less than 20% is held by the ten largest clones. The specimen was blood T cells: a sorted CD56 or NKG2C T cell subset, CD4+ or CD8+ T cells, or bulk PBMC T cells (not recorded which). The receptor source for this set is a woman aged 18 to 75 in good health.

The chain links TRBV20-1 to TRBJ2-1. This CDR3 comprises 14 residues. The germline V gene has CDR1 DFQATT and CDR2 SNEGSKA (reference sequence). This CDR3 reads CSAGLASSYNEQFF.

The V and J genes are TRBV6-1 and TRBJ1-1; TCRdb proposes TRBD1, but this gene call is untestable without DNA. CDR1 is MNHNS, CDR2 SASEGT, per germline. The CDR3 contains 17 residues. The CDR3 spells CASSPRTGQGGNTEAFF.

The rearrangement links TRBV2 to TRBJ2-3; TCRdb gives TRBD1 as the D gene, but with no DNA this cannot be confirmed. The CDR3 sequence is 16 residues long. Germline-derived CDR1 and CDR2 are SNHLY and FYNNEI. Here the CDR3 reads CASSESDRADTDTQYF.

V usage is TRBV10-3 and J usage is TRBJ2-1; TCRdb picks TRBD1, but there is no DNA to check that call. This CDR3 spans 13 amino acids. Germline lookup yields CDR1 ENHRY and CDR2 SYGVKD. The CDR3 reads CAIRRTGGREQFF.

The rearrangement links TRBV12-3 or TRBV12-4 to TRBJ1-5; TCRdb's D gene call, TRBD1, goes unchecked for lack of DNA. This CDR3 contains 14 residues. Here the CDR3 reads CASSPGTDSSPQHF.

This chain uses TRBV2 with TRBJ1-6; with no DNA, the TCRdb D assignment of TRBD1 cannot be verified. This CDR3 has 16 residues. Germline V lookup: CDR1 SNHLY, CDR2 FYNNEI. The CDR3 reads CASSRPPTGYNSPLHF.

The chain joins TRBV12-3 or TRBV12-4 to TRBJ2-3. This CDR3 spans 17 amino acids. This CDR3 reads CASSWLSRVVGTDTQYF.

The chain combines TRBV7-3 with TRBJ2-7; TCRdb's D call, TRBD1, is unchecked because there is no DNA. CDR3 size: 13 residues. Germline values: CDR1 SGHTA, CDR2 FQGTGA. This chain's CDR3 is CASSPGQGAEQYF.

V gene TRBV24-1 combines with J gene TRBJ2-5; TCRdb's D call, TRBD2, is unchecked because there is no DNA. The V gene's germline CDR1 is KGHDR and CDR2 SFDVKD. The CDR3 totals 14 residues. The CDR3 sequence: CATSDPARVETQYF.

V usage is TRBV14 and J usage is TRBJ1-6; without DNA, the TCRdb call of TRBD1 cannot be checked. The germline V gene has CDR1 SGHDN and CDR2 FVKESK. CDR3 length equals 14 residues. This CDR3 reads CASSHREPYSPLHF.

CDR3 sequence reads: CASTRQGLGETQYF. This chain uses TRBV7-6 with TRBJ2-5; lacking DNA, the TRBD1 call made by TCRdb goes unchecked. There are 14 residues in the CDR3. Germline CDR1 SGHVS, CDR2 FNYEAQ.

The V gene is TRBV4-1, the J gene TRBJ1-2. CDR1 MGHRA and CDR2 YSYEKL come from the germline V gene. The length of the CDR3 is 14 residues. The CDR3 spells CASSPEGYNYGYTF.

The J gene is TRBJ2-5, the V gene TRBV5-1; TCRdb designates TRBD2, a call that cannot be tested without DNA. The CDR3 consists of 18 residues. CDR1 is SGHRS, CDR2 YFSETQ, per germline. CDR3 sequence reads: CASSLEASGGAYQETQYF.

The V gene is TRBV12-3 or TRBV12-4, the J gene TRBJ2-1; the D call from TCRdb, TRBD2, cannot be confirmed without DNA. The length of the CDR3 is 13 residues. The CDR3 loop is CASRGLAEGEQFF.

The chain couples TRBV4-2 to TRBJ2-3. The CDR3 extends over 14 amino acids. The germline V gene has CDR1 LGHNA and CDR2 YNFKEQ. This CDR3 is CASSQDLLADTQYF.

The rearrangement joins TRBV9 to TRBJ2-1; TCRdb reports TRBD2, a call that lacks DNA to check it against. CDR3 length: 18 residues. CDR1 is SGDLS and CDR2 is YYNGEE in the germline V gene. The chain's CDR3 is CASSVVSDSGGGYNEQFF.

The J gene is TRBJ2-1, the V gene TRBV28; as DNA is missing, the TRBD2 call by TCRdb cannot be tested. CDR1 and CDR2 from the germline V gene are MDHEN and SYDVKM. CDR3 length: 14 residues. The CDR3 loop is CASSLPTRYGEQFF.

The chain employs TRBV5-6 and TRBJ1-4; the TCRdb call, TRBD1, lacks DNA for checking. Germline V gene lookup returns CDR1 SGHDT and CDR2 YYEEEE. The CDR3 is 16 amino acids. CDR3 amino acids: CASSWTQSPSREKLFF.

The gene calls are TRBV20-1 and TRBJ2-5; as DNA is missing, the TRBD2 call by TCRdb cannot be tested. Germline V lookup: CDR1 DFQATT, CDR2 SNEGSKA (reference sequence). The length of the CDR3 is 16 residues. This CDR3 reads CSAAGTSGGRVETQYF.

This chain's CDR3 is CSARPLRAEAFF. The gene calls are TRBV20-1 and TRBJ1-1. Per the germline V gene, CDR1 is DFQATT and CDR2 is SNEGSKA (reference sequence). The length of the CDR3 is 12 residues.

V gene TRBV20-1 combines with J gene TRBJ1-1; as DNA is missing, the TRBD1 call by TCRdb cannot be tested. The CDR3 length is 14 residues. Germline lookup yields CDR1 DFQATT and CDR2 SNEGSKA (reference sequence). The CDR3 loop is CSAINRGRGTEAFF.

J is TRBJ2-7 and V is TRBV9; TCRdb proposes TRBD1, but this gene call is untestable without DNA. CDR3 length: 14 residues. Germline V CDR1 and CDR2: SGDLS, YYNGEE. CDR3 sequence reads: CASSVGQGVNEQYF.

The chain recombines TRBV2 with TRBJ1-5. This CDR3 comprises 15 residues. CDR1 and CDR2 from the germline V gene are SNHLY and FYNNEI. The CDR3: CASSLESRGPEPQHF.

The chain couples TRBV18 to TRBJ2-7; TCRdb designates TRBD2, a call that cannot be tested without DNA. The CDR3 length is 16 residues. Per the germline V gene, CDR1 is KGHSH and CDR2 is LQKENI. CDR3 sequence: CASSGGPLGNYDEQYF.

The V gene is TRBV25-1, the J gene TRBJ2-3; the D gene TCRdb calls, TRBD1, cannot be checked with no DNA. Germline assignment: CDR1 MGHDK and CDR2 SYGVNS. The CDR3 totals 14 residues. CDR3 in amino acids: CASGGGMIPDTQYF.

The chain combines TRBV7-3 with TRBJ2-3; as DNA is missing, the TRBD1 call by TCRdb cannot be tested. The CDR3 is 15 residues long. Germline values: CDR1 SGHTA, CDR2 FQGTGA. CDR3 sequence: CASSLTGVRTDTQYF.

This chain links TRBV20-1 with TRBJ2-2; TCRdb gives TRBD2 as the D gene, but with no DNA this cannot be confirmed. The V gene's germline CDR1 is DFQATT and CDR2 SNEGSKA (reference sequence). This CDR3 region has 15 residues. This CDR3 is CSASLTSGVIGELFF.

This chain connects TRBV6-1 to TRBJ1-4; TCRdb proposes TRBD1, but this gene call is untestable without DNA. The CDR3 length is 15 residues. CDR1 is MNHNS, CDR2 SASEGT, per germline. The CDR3 spells CASSGGQGYNEKLFF.

This chain links TRBV9 with TRBJ2-2; TCRdb calls TRBD2, which cannot be checked without DNA. The V gene's germline CDR1 is SGDLS and CDR2 YYNGEE. There are 15 residues in the CDR3. CDR3 loop: CASSPLEGMYGELFF.

CDR3 in amino acids: CAIISGGAKPQHF. The V and J genes are TRBV10-3 and TRBJ1-5; the D call of TRBD1 rests on TCRdb alone, since no DNA is present to check it. The germline V gene encodes CDR1 ENHRY and CDR2 SYGVKD. The CDR3 totals 13 residues.